This is a list of T cell receptor beta chains from one sample in a study of blood T cells in healthy people across ages. MiXCR, run by TCRdb on the 5' RACE reads, gives a single entry per CDR3 protein. This sample yields 600,000 to 800,000 distinct CDR3 sequences, of which around 50% are seen a single time; approximately 15% belongs to the top ten. The sequencing input was blood. These receptor sequences come from a woman aged 80 or older in good health. Each CDR3 is given without its conserved first and last residue. Fields, in order: V gene, clone size, J gene, CDR3 length, CDR3 protein. Size is stated for part of the rows, as once, few or many counts, or as a class when the clone is expanded.

V gene: TRBV29-1
clone size: many
J gene: TRBJ1-4
CDR3 length: 10
CDR3 protein: SVNAYGEKLF

V gene: TRBV5-1
clone size: -
J gene: TRBJ2-7
CDR3 length: 12
CDR3 protein: ASQQLPGHYEQY

V gene: TRBV6-1
clone size: -
J gene: TRBJ2-1
CDR3 length: 13
CDR3 protein: ASSEVAGENNEQF

V gene: TRBV5-5
clone size: -
J gene: TRBJ2-5
CDR3 length: 13
CDR3 protein: ASSLIGRAQETQY

V gene: TRBV12-3/TRBV12-4
clone size: many
J gene: TRBJ2-7
CDR3 length: 11
CDR3 protein: ASSLQFTYEQY

V gene: TRBV27
clone size: -
J gene: TRBJ2-7
CDR3 length: 13
CDR3 protein: ASSLARGVHYEQY

V gene: TRBV18
clone size: -
J gene: TRBJ2-7
CDR3 length: 11
CDR3 protein: ASSSRETYEQY

V gene: TRBV28
clone size: many
J gene: TRBJ2-1
CDR3 length: 12
CDR3 protein: ASSLAGGNDEQF

V gene: TRBV28
clone size: -
J gene: TRBJ2-3
CDR3 length: 13
CDR3 protein: ASTQGAARTDTQC

V gene: TRBV7-6
clone size: -
J gene: TRBJ2-3
CDR3 length: 14
CDR3 protein: ASSLTSGGLTDTQY

V gene: TRBV20-1
clone size: -
J gene: TRBJ1-5
CDR3 length: 13
CDR3 protein: SARDPGRGDQPQH

V gene: TRBV12-3/TRBV12-4
clone size: many
J gene: TRBJ1-2
CDR3 length: 11
CDR3 protein: ASNPGPNYGYT

V gene: TRBV20-1
clone size: many
J gene: TRBJ2-5
CDR3 length: 10
CDR3 protein: SARVTWETQY

V gene: TRBV5-4
clone size: many
J gene: TRBJ2-1
CDR3 length: 11
CDR3 protein: ASSFRVRDEQF

V gene: TRBV12-3/TRBV12-4
clone size: -
J gene: TRBJ2-1
CDR3 length: 10
CDR3 protein: ASSPYTGLRF

V gene: TRBV28
clone size: many
J gene: TRBJ2-7
CDR3 length: 8
CDR3 protein: ASSTYEQY

V gene: TRBV5-1
clone size: -
J gene: TRBJ2-1
CDR3 length: 11
CDR3 protein: ASSLASTGEQF

V gene: TRBV28
clone size: many
J gene: TRBJ2-7
CDR3 length: 9
CDR3 protein: ASSLGCEQY

V gene: TRBV27
clone size: -
J gene: TRBJ2-3
CDR3 length: 11
CDR3 protein: ASSNPLAGTQY

V gene: TRBV12-3/TRBV12-4
clone size: -
J gene: TRBJ2-7
CDR3 length: 12
CDR3 protein: ASSGRAGGDEQY

V gene: TRBV18
clone size: many
J gene: TRBJ2-1
CDR3 length: 13
CDR3 protein: ASAGDLSSYNEQF

V gene: TRBV12-3/TRBV12-4
clone size: few
J gene: TRBJ2-7
CDR3 length: 12
CDR3 protein: ASSARQGYYEQY